This TCR beta chain is from a study of T cells in narcolepsy (dated by TCRdb to the late 2010s). General notes on the study: The study enrolled patients with narcolepsy type 1 or type 2 (NT1, NT2) together with healthy control donors. Autoreactive T cells targeting hypocretin neuron self-antigens (hypocretin, TRIB2) were sought in narcolepsy patients, and TCR Vbeta sequencing was used to track clonotypes in blood and CSF.

The germline ends are 2 bases apart after V is trimmed by 3 bases and J by 3 bases. As encoded in the germline V gene (reference sequence), CDR1 is DFQATT while CDR2 is SNEGSKA. The CDR3 runs 11 residues from the cysteine to the phenylalanine. Only the CDR3 DNA is retained, 33 bases long and in frame from the first base. Study-level results and caveats: Patients and controls had similar numbers of sequenced blood memory CD4+ clonotypes, with averages of around 40,000 in patients and 30,000 to 35,000 in controls. According to the report, autoreactive clonotypes were detected serially in the blood of the same patients and of different patients, but not in healthy controls. HCRT-specific and TRIB2-specific autoreactive clonotypes were highlighted in plots that compared CD4+ T cell clonotypes in CSF versus blood from the same patient. No sequences matching autoreactive T cell clones were present in some of the blood memory CD4+ repertoires from patients and controls.

This clone was counted once. The specificity of this receptor is unknown. No qualities accompany the bases; no much larger clone lies one base away. To prepare the library, the immunoSEQ multiplex PCR assay was applied. Sourced from immuneACCESS, this table was stored by TCRdb with only in-frame sequences that have V and J called. A share of the clones is absent; for the studies checked, an unresolved V gene accounts for under half, and the remainder has no known explanation. In all, the sample holds tens of thousands of clones, and roughly four fifths of those were seen once. Under 0.8% of the sample is in the top ten clones. Memory CD4+ T cells were sorted ex vivo from peripheral blood of narcolepsy patients and healthy controls for TCR Vbeta sequencing.

The rearranged segments are TRBV20-1 and TRBJ1-4, with the D segment identity uncertain. Sequences were obtained from memory (CD45RA-) CD4+ T cells from blood. Explained via the paper, the cell subset or site label denotes: memory T cells sorted ex vivo from peripheral blood. The sequence derives from a human donor in good health. The DNA sequence reads TGCAGTGCTAGGTCTAATGAAAAACTGTTTTTT. It specifies CSARSNEKLFF.